The 21 T cell receptor beta chains presented below share a single source sample, sequenced in a study of blood T cell repertoires in COVID-19. The assay was immunoSEQ multiplex PCR, and TCRdb's table has in-frame clones only and misses some. The sample has 210,000 or so clones, approximately 91% seen once. Sequenced material: peripheral blood. The receptors were gathered from a woman in her forties who had recovered from COVID-19.

This clone was recorded once. The chain has TRBV28 and TRBJ2-2; 9 positions match TRBD2. The CDR3 spans 15 residues. Losses at the gene ends were 6 bases for V and 6 bases for J; bases not matched to a gene: 8. Germline loops: CDR1 MDHEN, CDR2 SYDVKM. The CDR3 sequence is CASSPPGLAAGELFF. CDR3 sequence (DNA): TGTGCCAGCAGCCCACCGGGACTAGCCGCCGGGGAGCTGTTTTTT. The variable domain in full, with the rest retrieved from reference TRBV28 and TRBJ2-2, is DVKVTQSSRYLVKRTGEKVFLECVQDMDHENMFWYRQDPGLGLRLIYFSYDVKMKEKGDIPEGYSVSREKKERFSLILESASTNQTSMYLCASSPPGLAAGELFFGEGSRLTVL.

The chain combines TRBV7-2 with TRBJ2-3, with 10 bases that match TRBD1. CDR1 is SGHTA and CDR2 is FQGNSA in the germline V gene. The CDR3 consists of 16 residues. Trimming took 2 bases from V and 1 from J; bases not matched to a gene: 3. The CDR3 here is CASSLTGTGGTDTQYF. CDR3 coding DNA: TGTGCCAGCAGCTTAACCGGGACAGGGGGCACAGATACGCAGTATTTT.

The chain employs TRBV30 and TRBJ1-3; D uncertain. The CDR3 sequence is 13 residues long. CDR1 and CDR2 (germline): GTSNPN, SVGIG (reference sequence). Trimming removed 5 bases at V and 0 bases at J, with 8 bases between. The CDR3 is CAWALNSGNTIYF. For the CDR3, the DNA is TGTGCCTGGGCCCTTAACTCTGGAAACACCATATATTTT.

This rearrangement joins TRBV19 to TRBJ1-1, with D maybe TRBD1 (6 bases). This CDR3 is built from 15 residues. Germline-derived CDR1 and CDR2 are LNHDA and SQIVND (reference sequence). Trimming removed 5 bases at V and 1 base at J, with 14 bases between. In DNA form, the CDR3 reads TGTGCCAGTAGTTTACAACTACAGGGGAACACTGAAGCTTTCTTT. The encoded protein is CASSLQLQGNTEAFF.

This chain joins TRBV28 and TRBJ2-1; tentatively, D is TRBD2 (6 bases). Germline CDR1 and CDR2: MDHEN and SYDVKM. V was clipped by 6 bases and J by 6 bases, with 18 bases between them. The CDR3 spans 15 residues. In DNA form, the CDR3 reads TGTGCCAGCAGCTGGACTAACGACGTTTTCAATGAGCAGTTCTTC. Translated: CASSWTNDVFNEQFF.

The gene calls are TRBV3-1 (or the pseudogene TRBV3-2) and TRBJ1-6; no definite D call. The CDR3 loop spans 16 amino acids. From germline, CDR1 is LGHDT and CDR2 YNNKEL (reference sequence). Trimming cost V 4 bases and J 7 bases, with 17 bases left between them. CDR3 sequence reads: CASSPGLAGGNSPLHF. The CDR3 region has the DNA TGTGCCAGCAGCCCCGGGTTGGCCGGCGGGAATTCACCCCTCCACTTT.

The chain employs TRBV5-1 and TRBJ2-2; 7 bases map to TRBD2. CDR3 length equals 15 residues. The germline V gene encodes CDR1 SGHRS and CDR2 YFSETQ. Unmatched junction bases numbered 6, after V lost 4 bases and J lost 3 bases. Written as DNA, the CDR3 is TGCGCCAGCAGCACCCGGGGAGGGTACACCGGGGAGCTGTTTTTT. This encodes CASSTRGGYTGELFF.

The count of this clone is one. The rearrangement uses TRBV28 and TRBJ1-5, with D perhaps matching TRBD1 (6 bases). CDR1 is MDHEN, CDR2 SYDVKM, per germline. Trimming shortened V by 1 base and J by 0 bases, and 22 bases separated the two germline ends. The CDR3 totals 20 residues. This CDR3 reads CASSLSTGLGSIYSNQPQHF. The CDR3 DNA sequence: TGTGCCAGCAGTTTATCGACAGGCCTTGGATCCATATATAGCAATCAGCCCCAGCATTTT.

The CDR3 region is CASSLRGRAWDEKLFF. The CDR3 coding sequence is TGTGCCAGCAGTTTAAGGGGCAGGGCATGGGATGAAAAACTGTTTTTT. This chain joins TRBV27 and TRBJ1-4, with D maybe TRBD1 (5 bases). Germline assignment: CDR1 MNHEY and CDR2 SMNVEV (reference sequence). Trimming cost V 2 bases and J 6 bases, with 16 bases left between them. The CDR3 is 16 residues long. Based on the CDR3 plus reference TRBV27 and TRBJ1-4, the full variable domain is EAQVTQNPRYLITVTGKKLTVTCSQNMNHEYMSWYRQDPGLGLRQIYYSMNVEVTDKGDVPEGYKVSRKEKRNFPLILESPSPNQTSLYFCASSLRGRAWDEKLFFGSGTQLSVL.

This clone was counted a single time. CDR3 DNA sequence: TGTGCCAGCAGTGAAGGGCTAGCGGGAGTCAATGAGCAGTTCTTC. This encodes CASSEGLAGVNEQFF. The rearrangement links TRBV2 to TRBJ2-1; 10 bases align to TRBD2. This CDR3 region has 15 residues. Germline V CDR1 and CDR2: SNHLY, FYNNEI. The trim removed 1 base at V and 6 bases at J, leaving 3 bases unmatched.

This chain joins TRBV18 and TRBJ1-6, with D possibly TRBD1 on 5 matching bases. The V and J ends lost 5 bases and 5 bases respectively, with 13 bases between them. The germline V gene encodes CDR1 KGHSH and CDR2 LQKENI. The CDR3 sequence is 15 residues long. The CDR3 DNA reads TGTGCCAGCTCAGGAAATCAGGGAAATAATTCACCCCTCCACTTT. It codes for CASSGNQGNNSPLHF.

The V call is TRBV28, the J call TRBJ1-4; no firm D call. The germline V gene has CDR1 MDHEN and CDR2 SYDVKM. The CDR3 consists of 15 residues. Trimming removed 2 bases at V and 4 bases at J, with 11 bases between. The CDR3 bases are TGTGCCAGCAGTTTAAGGCTGGGCCTTAATGAAAAACTGTTTTTT. Residues: CASSLRLGLNEKLFF.

This chain uses TRBV18 with TRBJ2-1, with TRBD1 identical over 11 bases. CDR1 is KGHSH, CDR2 LQKENI, per germline. The CDR3 is made up of 16 amino acids. V trimming: 3 bases; J trimming: 5 bases; junction bases outside the gene matches: 6. The chain's CDR3 is CASSPRGTGGHNEQFF. The DNA of the CDR3 is TGTGCCAGCTCACCGCGGGGGACAGGGGGACACAATGAGCAGTTCTTC.

V is TRBV5-8 and J is TRBJ2-1, with a possible D match to TRBD2 (6 bases). With 1 base removed from V and 3 bases from J, the gap between germline ends came to 14 bases. Per the germline V gene, CDR1 is SGHTS and CDR2 is YDEGEE. The CDR3 is 16 residues long. The CDR3 region is CASSLNVGGLYNEQFF. The CDR3 DNA is TGTGCCAGCAGCTTGAACGTCGGGGGTCTCTACAATGAGCAGTTCTTC.

This rearrangement joins TRBV9 to TRBJ2-1; 8 bases are a match to TRBD1. The CDR3 totals 16 residues. Per the germline V gene, CDR1 is SGDLS and CDR2 is YYNGEE. Trimming removed 0 bases from V and 9 bases from J; junction bases left unmatched: 11. CDR3 coding DNA: TGTGCCAGCAGCGTAGCTACCTTGACAGGGGTAAGTGAGCAGTTCTTC. Its translation: CASSVATLTGVSEQFF.

This chain links TRBV2 with TRBJ1-4; D is possibly TRBD1 (6 bases). Trimming stripped 3 bases from V and 7 bases from J, with 12 bases between. The CDR3 is 14 amino acids. Germline loops: CDR1 SNHLY, CDR2 FYNNEI. The CDR3, as DNA: TGTGCCAGCAGTGACAGGGGAATGAGTGAAAAACTGTTTTTT. It yields the protein CASSDRGMSEKLFF.

The chain joins TRBV6-5 to TRBJ1-5, with D maybe TRBD1 (5 bases). Trimming shortened V by 4 bases and J by 0 bases, and 10 bases separated the two germline ends. Germline CDR1 MNHEY, CDR2 SVGAGI. The length of the CDR3 is 15 residues. CDR3 in amino acids: CASSSGLNSNQPQHF. CDR3 coding DNA: TGTGCCAGCAGTTCGGGACTCAATAGCAATCAGCCCCAGCATTTT.

V usage is TRBV29-1 and J usage is TRBJ2-7, with D possibly TRBD1 on 8 matching bases. The germline V gene encodes CDR1 SQVTM and CDR2 ANQGSEA. V lost 6 bases and J lost 4, with 16 bases in between. The CDR3 extends over 13 amino acids. In DNA, the CDR3 is TGCAGCGTGGGGGGGGACAGGTTTTACGAGCAGTACTTC. This encodes CSVGGDRFYEQYF.

The chain combines TRBV4-3 with TRBJ2-1; TRBD2 aligns across 12 bases. Germline V gives CDR1 LGHNA, CDR2 YSLEER. This CDR3 has 15 amino acids. The V and J ends lost 4 bases and 8 bases, in that order; junction bases with no gene match: 6. CDR3: CASSPQTSGSDEQFF. In nucleotides, the CDR3 is TGCGCCAGCAGCCCCCAGACTAGCGGGAGCGATGAGCAGTTCTTC.

The chain combines TRBV28 with TRBJ1-2; D is unclear. This CDR3 contains 19 residues. CDR1 is MDHEN, CDR2 SYDVKM, per germline. The germline V and J ends were trimmed by 5 bases and 0 bases, with 25 bases remaining between them. This CDR3 is CASSLVLNLIGVPNYGYTF. Here the CDR3 DNA reads TGTGCCAGCAGTCTTGTCCTGAATCTTATCGGGGTTCCTAACTATGGCTACACCTTC.

The chain is built from TRBV28 and TRBJ2-7; 14 nucleotides agree with TRBD2. The CDR3 runs 18 residues. CDR1 and CDR2 (germline): MDHEN, SYDVKM. Losses at the gene ends were 7 bases for V and 4 bases for J; bases not matched to a gene: 15. Written as DNA, the CDR3 is TGTGCCAGCACCGACCCCTCCGGGACTAGCGGGAGCCGGTACGAGCAGTACTTC. This translates into CASTDPSGTSGSRYEQYF.